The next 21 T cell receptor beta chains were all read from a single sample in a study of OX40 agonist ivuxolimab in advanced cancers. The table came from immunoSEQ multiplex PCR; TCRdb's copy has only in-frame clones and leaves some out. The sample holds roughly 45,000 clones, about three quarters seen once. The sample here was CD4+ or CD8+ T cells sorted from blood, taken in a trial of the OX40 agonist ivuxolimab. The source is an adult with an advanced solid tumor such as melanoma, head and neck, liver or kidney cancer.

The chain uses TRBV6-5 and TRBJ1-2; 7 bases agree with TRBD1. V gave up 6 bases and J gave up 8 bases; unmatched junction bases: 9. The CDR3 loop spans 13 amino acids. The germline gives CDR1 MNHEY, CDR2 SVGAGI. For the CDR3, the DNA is TGTGCCAGCAGGGTACAGGGGTCGAGGGGCTACACCTTC. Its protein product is CASRVQGSRGYTF.

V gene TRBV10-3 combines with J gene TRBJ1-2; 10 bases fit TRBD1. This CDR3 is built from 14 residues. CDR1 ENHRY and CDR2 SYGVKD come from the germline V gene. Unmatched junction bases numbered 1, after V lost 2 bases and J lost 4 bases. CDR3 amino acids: CAISEGQGGYGYTF. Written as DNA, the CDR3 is TGTGCCATCAGTGAGGGACAGGGGGGCTATGGCTACACCTTC.

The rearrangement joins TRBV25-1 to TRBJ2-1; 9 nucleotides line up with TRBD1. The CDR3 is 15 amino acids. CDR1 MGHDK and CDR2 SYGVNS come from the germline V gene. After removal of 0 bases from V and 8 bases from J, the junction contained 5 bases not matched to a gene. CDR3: CASSEYTGGGDEQFF. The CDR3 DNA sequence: TGTGCCAGCAGTGAATATACAGGGGGCGGGGATGAGCAGTTCTTC.

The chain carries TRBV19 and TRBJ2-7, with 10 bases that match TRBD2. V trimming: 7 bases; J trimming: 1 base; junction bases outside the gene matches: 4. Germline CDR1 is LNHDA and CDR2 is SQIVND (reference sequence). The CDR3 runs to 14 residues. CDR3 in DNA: TGTGCCAGTAAGGCTAGCGGGAGTTCCTACGAGCAGTACTTC. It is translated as CASKASGSSYEQYF.

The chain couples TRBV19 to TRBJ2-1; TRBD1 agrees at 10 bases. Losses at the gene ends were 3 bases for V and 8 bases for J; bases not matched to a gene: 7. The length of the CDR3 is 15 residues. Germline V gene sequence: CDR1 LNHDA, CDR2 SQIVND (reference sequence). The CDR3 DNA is TGTGCCAGTAGTATTCGGGGACAGGGGAGGCATGAGCAGTTCTTC. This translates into CASSIRGQGRHEQFF.

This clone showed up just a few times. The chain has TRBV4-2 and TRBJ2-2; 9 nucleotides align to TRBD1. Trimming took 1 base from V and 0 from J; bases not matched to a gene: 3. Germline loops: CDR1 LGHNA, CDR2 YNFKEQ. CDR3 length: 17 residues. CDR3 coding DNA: TGTGCCAGCAGCCAAGCACAGGGGGCGGCGAACACCGGGGAGCTGTTTTTT. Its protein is CASSQAQGAANTGELFF.

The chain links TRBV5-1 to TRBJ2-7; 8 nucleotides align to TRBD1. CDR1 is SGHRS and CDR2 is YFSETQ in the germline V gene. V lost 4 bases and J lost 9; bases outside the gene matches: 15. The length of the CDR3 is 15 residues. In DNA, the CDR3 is TGCGCCAGCAGCACACAGACAGGGGCGCAATCGTTGCAGTACTTC. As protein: CASSTQTGAQSLQYF.

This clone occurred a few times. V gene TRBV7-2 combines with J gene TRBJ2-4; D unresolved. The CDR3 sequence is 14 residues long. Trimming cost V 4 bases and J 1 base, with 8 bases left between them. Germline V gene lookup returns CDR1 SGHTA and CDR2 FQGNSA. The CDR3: CASSSRVAKNIQYF. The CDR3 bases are TGTGCCAGCAGCTCTAGGGTGGCCAAAAACATTCAGTACTTC.

The CDR3 loop is CASAREVNEQFF. In nucleotides, the CDR3 is TGTGCCAGCGCGCGGGAGGTCAATGAGCAGTTCTTC. This chain uses TRBV7-2 with TRBJ2-1; 8 positions agree with TRBD2. Trimming removed 8 bases from V and 6 bases from J; junction bases left unmatched: 3. There are 12 residues in the CDR3. CDR1 is SGHTA, CDR2 FQGNSA, per germline.

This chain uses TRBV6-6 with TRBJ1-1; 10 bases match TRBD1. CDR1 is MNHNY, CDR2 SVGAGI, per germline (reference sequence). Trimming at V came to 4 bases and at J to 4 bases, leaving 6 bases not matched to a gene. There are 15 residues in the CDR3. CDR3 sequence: CASSSGQGVGTEAFF. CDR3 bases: TGTGCCAGCAGTTCCGGACAGGGGGTAGGCACTGAAGCTTTCTTT.

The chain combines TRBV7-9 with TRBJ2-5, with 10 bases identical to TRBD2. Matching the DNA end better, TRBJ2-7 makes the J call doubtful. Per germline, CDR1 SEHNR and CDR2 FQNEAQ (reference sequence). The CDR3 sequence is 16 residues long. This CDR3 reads CASSATSGKSLYEQYF. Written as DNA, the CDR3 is TGTGCCAGCAGCGCAACTAGCGGGAAGTCCCTCTACGAGCAGTACTTC.

The CDR3 region is CASSRDSSTDTQYF. CDR3 in DNA: TGTGCCAGCAGCCGGGACTCTAGCACAGATACGCAGTATTTT. This rearrangement joins TRBV7-9 to TRBJ2-3, with D tentatively TRBD2 (6 bases). V lost 5 bases and J 0 bases, leaving 9 bases between the germline ends. Germline loops: CDR1 SEHNR, CDR2 FQNEAQ (reference sequence). This CDR3 is built from 14 residues.

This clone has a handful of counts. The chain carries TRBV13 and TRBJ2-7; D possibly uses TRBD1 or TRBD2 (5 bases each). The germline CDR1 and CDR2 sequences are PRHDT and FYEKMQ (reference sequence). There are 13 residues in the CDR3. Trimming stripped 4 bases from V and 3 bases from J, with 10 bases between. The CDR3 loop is CASSSGASYEQYF. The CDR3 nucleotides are TGTGCCAGCAGCTCCGGGGCTAGCTACGAGCAGTACTTC.

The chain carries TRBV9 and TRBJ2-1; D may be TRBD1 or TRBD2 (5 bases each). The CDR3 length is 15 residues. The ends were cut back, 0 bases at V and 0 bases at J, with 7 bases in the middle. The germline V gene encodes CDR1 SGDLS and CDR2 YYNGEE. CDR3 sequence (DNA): TGTGCCAGCAGCGTAGCGGGGCTCTCCTACAATGAGCAGTTCTTC. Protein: CASSVAGLSYNEQFF.

The CDR3 DNA reads TGTGCCAGCAGCTCGGGACAGGGGGGTAATAATTCACCCCTCCACTTT. Amino acids: CASSSGQGGNNSPLHF. This sequence joins TRBV7-8 and TRBJ1-6; 11 bases map to TRBD1. The germline V gene encodes CDR1 SGHVS and CDR2 FQNEAQ. V shed 4 bases, J shed 5 bases, and the junction held 4 bases outside the gene matches. This CDR3 spans 16 amino acids.

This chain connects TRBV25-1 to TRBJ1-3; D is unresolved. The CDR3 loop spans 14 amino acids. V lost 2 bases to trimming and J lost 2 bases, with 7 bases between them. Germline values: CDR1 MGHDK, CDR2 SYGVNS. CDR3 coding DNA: TGTGCCAGCAGTGAACAGAGCACTGGAAACACCATATATTTT. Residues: CASSEQSTGNTIYF.

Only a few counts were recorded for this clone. The DNA of the CDR3 is TGCGCCAGCAGCCAAGATATAGCCGGCGAGCAGTACTTC. Encoded protein: CASSQDIAGEQYF. The rearrangement joins TRBV4-3 to TRBJ2-7; D call uncertain. This CDR3 has 13 amino acids. The V gene's germline CDR1 is LGHNA and CDR2 YSLEER. Trimming cost V 0 bases and J 6 bases, with 9 bases left between them.

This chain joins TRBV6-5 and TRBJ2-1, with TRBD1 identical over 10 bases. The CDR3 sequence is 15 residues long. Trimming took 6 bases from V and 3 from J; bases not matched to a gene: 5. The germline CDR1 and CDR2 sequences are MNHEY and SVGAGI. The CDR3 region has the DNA TGTGCCAGCAGGTCCGGGACAGGGGACTACAATGAGCAGTTCTTC. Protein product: CASRSGTGDYNEQFF.

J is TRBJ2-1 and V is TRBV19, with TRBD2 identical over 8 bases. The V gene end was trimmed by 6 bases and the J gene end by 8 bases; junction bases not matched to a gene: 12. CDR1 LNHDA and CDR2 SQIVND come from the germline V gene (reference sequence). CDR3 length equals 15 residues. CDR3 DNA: TGTGCCAGTAGAACAATGGGTACTAGCGGTGATGAGCAGTTCTTC. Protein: CASRTMGTSGDEQFF.

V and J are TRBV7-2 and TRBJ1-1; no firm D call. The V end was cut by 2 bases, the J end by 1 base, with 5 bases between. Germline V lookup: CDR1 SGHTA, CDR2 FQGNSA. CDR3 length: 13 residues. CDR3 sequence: CASSLYGNTEAFF. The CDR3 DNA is TGTGCCAGCAGCTTATACGGGAACACTGAAGCTTTCTTT.

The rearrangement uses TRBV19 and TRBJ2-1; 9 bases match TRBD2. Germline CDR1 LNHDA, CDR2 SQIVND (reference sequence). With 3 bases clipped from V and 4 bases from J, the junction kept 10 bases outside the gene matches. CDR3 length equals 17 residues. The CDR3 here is CASSIQATSGPYNEQFF. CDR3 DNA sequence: TGTGCCAGTAGTATTCAAGCGACTAGCGGCCCGTACAATGAGCAGTTCTTC.